The source of this TCR beta chain is a study of CD8 T cells in Susac syndrome. Random hexamers served to reverse transcribe roughly 0.5 to 1 ug RNA. With immunoSEQ multiplex PCR, TCR beta CDR3 was amplified across 54 Vbeta and 13 Jbeta. TCRdb redid the calling of the immunoSEQ multiplex PCR reads with MiXCR, one entry per CDR3 protein. The sample holds roughly 180,000 distinct CDR3 sequences, about 95% seen once. Germline V gene sequence: CDR1 SGDLS, CDR2 YYNGEE. The V end was cut by 2 bases, the J end by 2 bases, with 10 bases between. The CDR3 loop spans 14 amino acids. The specimen sequenced was CD4+ T cells from PBMCs. The V call is TRBV9, the J call TRBJ2-5; maybe TRBD2 (6 bases). This TCR was sampled from a human donor in good health. The CDR3 bases are TGTGCCAGCAGCGTTGGCGGGGTACAAGAGACCCAGTACTTC. This translates into CASSVGGVQETQYF.